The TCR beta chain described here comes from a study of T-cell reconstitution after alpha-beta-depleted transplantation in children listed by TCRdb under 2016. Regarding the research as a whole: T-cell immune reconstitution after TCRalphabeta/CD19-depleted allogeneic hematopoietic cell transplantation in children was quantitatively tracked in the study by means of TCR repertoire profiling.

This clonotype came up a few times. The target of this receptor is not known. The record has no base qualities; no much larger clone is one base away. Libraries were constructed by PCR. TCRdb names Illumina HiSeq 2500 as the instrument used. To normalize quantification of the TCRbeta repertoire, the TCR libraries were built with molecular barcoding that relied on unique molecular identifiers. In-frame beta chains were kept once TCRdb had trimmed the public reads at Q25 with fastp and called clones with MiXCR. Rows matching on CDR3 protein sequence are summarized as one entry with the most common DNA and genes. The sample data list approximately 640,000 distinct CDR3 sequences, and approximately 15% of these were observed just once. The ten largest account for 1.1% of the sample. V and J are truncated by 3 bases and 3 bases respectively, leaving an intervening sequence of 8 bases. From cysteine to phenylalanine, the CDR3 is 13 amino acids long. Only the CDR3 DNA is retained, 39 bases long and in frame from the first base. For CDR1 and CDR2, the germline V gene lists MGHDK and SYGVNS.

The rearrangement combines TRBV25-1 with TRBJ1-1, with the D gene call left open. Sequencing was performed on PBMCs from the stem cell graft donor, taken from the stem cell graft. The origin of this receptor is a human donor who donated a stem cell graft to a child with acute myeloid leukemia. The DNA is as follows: TGTGCCAGCAGTGAGCCCGGGGACACTGAAGCTTTCTTT. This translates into CASSEPGDTEAFF.